This T cell receptor (beta chain) was recovered during a study of blood T cell repertoires in COVID-19. Study-wide background: Nucleic acid was either cDNA or gDNA, and it came from T cells, B-cell-depleted T cells, or PBMCs.

Original data processing: By means of reference gene primer amplification, nucleated cell counts were estimated. TCRdb's table, derived via immunoSEQ multiplex PCR, lists solely in-frame clones and lacks some. The V and J calls and the clone size are those of that table, but D and trimming were determined from the DNA. The sample contains roughly 260,000 clones, roughly 85% of which appear only once. This CDR3 has 13 residues. CDR1 MNHNY and CDR2 SVGAGI come from the germline V gene (reference sequence). V shed 6 bases, J shed 4 bases, and the junction held 4 bases outside the gene matches. This chain uses TRBV6-6 with TRBJ1-2; 8 bases are a match to TRBD1. The source of this sequence is a woman aged 18-29 years with acute or convalescent COVID-19. The source material was peripheral blood. This CDR3 reads CASSRQGIYGYTF. Written as DNA, the CDR3 is TGTGCCAGCAGCCGACAGGGGATCTATGGCTACACCTTC.